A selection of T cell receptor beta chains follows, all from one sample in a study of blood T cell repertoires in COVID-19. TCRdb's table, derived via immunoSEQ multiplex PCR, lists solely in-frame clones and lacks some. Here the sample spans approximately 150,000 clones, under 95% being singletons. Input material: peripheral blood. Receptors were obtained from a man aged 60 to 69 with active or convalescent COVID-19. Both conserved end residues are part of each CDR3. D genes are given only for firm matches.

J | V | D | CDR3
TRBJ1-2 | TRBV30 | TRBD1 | CAWSLTGGRDGYTF
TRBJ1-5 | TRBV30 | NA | CAWGPERNQPQHF
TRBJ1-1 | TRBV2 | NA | CASSSQAEAFF
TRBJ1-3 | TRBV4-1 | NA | CASSPSSRVRGNTIYF
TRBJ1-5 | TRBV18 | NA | CASSPGRADQPQHF
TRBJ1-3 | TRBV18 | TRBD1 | CASSPPNRGDGNTIYF
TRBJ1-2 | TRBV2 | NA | CASKRTDYGYTF
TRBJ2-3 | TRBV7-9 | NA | CASSPQGGGSNTDTQYF
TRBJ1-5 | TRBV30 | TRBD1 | CAWSGDRENQPQHF
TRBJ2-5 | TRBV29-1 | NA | CSAARGYQETQYF
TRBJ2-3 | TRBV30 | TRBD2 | CAWSKAASGIKDTQYF
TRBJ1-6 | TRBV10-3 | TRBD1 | CAISLGTDNSPLHF
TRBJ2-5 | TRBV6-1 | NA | CASSEVRVQTQYF
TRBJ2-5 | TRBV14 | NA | CASSLRDTAGAGAQYF
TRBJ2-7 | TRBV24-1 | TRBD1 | CATSEPRQGGSYEQYF
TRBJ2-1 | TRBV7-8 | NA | CASSLNLGQGIGNEQFF
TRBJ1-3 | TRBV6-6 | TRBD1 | CASSPGTGFISGNTIYF
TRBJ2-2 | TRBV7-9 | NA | CASSLASGRNTGELFF
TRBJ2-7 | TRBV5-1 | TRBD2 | CASSLAGTYEQYF
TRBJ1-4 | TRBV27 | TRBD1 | CASSPNRGWGEKLFF
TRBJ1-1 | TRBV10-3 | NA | CATGRGDTEAFF
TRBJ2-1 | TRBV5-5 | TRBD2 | CASSLLAGGYNEQFF
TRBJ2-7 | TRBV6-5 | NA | CASTEGVGRYEQYF
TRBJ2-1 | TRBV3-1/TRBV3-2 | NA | CASSQRTNLVNEQFF
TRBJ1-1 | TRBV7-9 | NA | CASSFTLNTEAFF
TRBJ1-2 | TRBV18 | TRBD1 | CASSPPTGYGYTF
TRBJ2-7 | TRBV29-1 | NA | CSVGGLEQYF
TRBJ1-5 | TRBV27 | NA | CASSLYGSGQPQHF
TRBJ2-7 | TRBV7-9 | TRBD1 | CASSPSGTGAYEQYF
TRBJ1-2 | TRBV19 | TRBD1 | CASSSADRVRGYTF
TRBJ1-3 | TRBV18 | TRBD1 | CASSPSTGLSGNTIYF
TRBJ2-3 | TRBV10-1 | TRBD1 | CATLDRVTDTQYF
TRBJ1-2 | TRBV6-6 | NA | CASSPGHSNYGYTF
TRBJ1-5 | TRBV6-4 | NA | CASSVGGEQPQHF
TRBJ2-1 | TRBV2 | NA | CASRAQGNEQFF
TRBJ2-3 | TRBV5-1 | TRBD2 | CASSPFPSGSTDTQYF
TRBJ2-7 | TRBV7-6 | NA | CASSWAQRDEQYF
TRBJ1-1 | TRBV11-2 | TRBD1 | CASSYGQGNGAFF